The next 20 T cell receptor beta chains were all read from a single sample in a study of shared clonotypes between healthy human individuals. Cells designated naive CD8 were CD45RO-negative and were positively selected for CCR7, with terminally differentiated effector memory CD45RA+ cells excluded. The protocol was immunoSEQ multiplex PCR, while the TCRdb copy is restricted to in-frame clones and leaves out a portion. The table has hundreds of thousands of clones, around 96% seen once. The sequenced sample was naive CD8+ T cells sorted from blood. The receptors come from a woman younger than 45 in good health.

This clone was recorded only once. The chain employs TRBV5-6 and TRBJ2-1, with a tentative D call TRBD2 (5 bases). The CDR3 consists of 15 residues. Germline lookup yields CDR1 SGHDT and CDR2 YYEEEE. With 6 bases removed from V and 5 bases from J, the gap between germline ends came to 18 bases. For the CDR3, the DNA is TGTGCCAGCACCGTCGGAGACTACCTCGACAATGAGCAGTTCTTC. Amino acids: CASTVGDYLDNEQFF.

The gene calls are TRBV29-1 and TRBJ1-2; D is unresolved. The CDR3 contains 11 residues. V was clipped by 4 bases and J by 6 bases, with 9 bases between them. Germline assignment: CDR1 SQVTM and CDR2 ANQGSEA. In nucleotides, the CDR3 is TGCAGCGTTGGGGGTGGAAATGGCTACACCTTC. This codes for CSVGGGNGYTF.

The gene calls are TRBV7-9 and TRBJ1-1; D possibly corresponds to TRBD1 (5 bases). This CDR3 has 17 residues. The germline V and J ends were trimmed by 5 bases and 1 base, with 20 bases remaining between them. Germline CDR1 reads SEHNR; CDR2 reads FQNEAQ (reference sequence). Written as DNA, the CDR3 is TGTGCCAGCAGCGCAGAGCAGGGAGTCGTTGGGAACACTGAAGCTTTCTTT. Translation gives CASSAEQGVVGNTEAFF. The whole variable domain, remainder taken from reference TRBV7-9 and TRBJ1-1, is DTGVSQNPRHKITKRGQNVTFRCDPISEHNRLYWYRQTLGQGPEFLTYFQNEAQLEKSRLLSDRFSAERPKGSFSTLEIQRTEQGDSAMYLCASSAEQGVVGNTEAFFGQGTRLTVV.

The chain carries TRBV27 and TRBJ2-3; a possible D gene is TRBD1 (6 bases). The V and J ends lost 3 bases and 0 bases respectively, with 10 bases between them. In germline, CDR1 is MNHEY, CDR2 SMNVEV (reference sequence). The CDR3 runs to 15 residues. CDR3 residues: CASSFRTASTDTQYF. CDR3 DNA: TGTGCCAGCAGTTTTAGGACAGCTAGCACAGATACGCAGTATTTT.

V is TRBV19 and J is TRBJ2-1; D call uncertain. V lost 6 bases and J 5 bases, leaving 8 bases between the germline ends. The CDR3 has 12 residues. Germline values: CDR1 LNHDA, CDR2 SQIVND (reference sequence). The CDR3 nucleotides are TGTGCCAGTAGCGGAAACCACAATGAGCAGTTCTTC. Encoded protein: CASSGNHNEQFF.

This sequence joins TRBV19 and TRBJ2-6; D not resolved. Germline CDR1 reads LNHDA; CDR2 reads SQIVND (reference sequence). The germline V and J ends were trimmed by 3 bases and 0 bases, with 6 bases remaining between them. The CDR3 consists of 15 residues. This chain's CDR3 is CASSIDLSGANVLTF. In DNA form, the CDR3 reads TGTGCCAGTAGTATCGACCTCTCTGGGGCCAACGTCCTGACTTTC.

The chain has TRBV6-1 and TRBJ1-1; 10 bases are shared with TRBD1. The CDR3 is 17 residues long. V lost 3 bases and J lost 1; bases outside the gene matches: 8. Germline-derived CDR1 and CDR2 are MNHNS and SASEGT. Here the CDR3 reads CASSETSTGGSNTEAFF. CDR3 sequence (DNA): TGTGCCAGCAGTGAGACTTCGACAGGGGGCTCGAACACTGAAGCTTTCTTT.

The chain joins TRBV5-6 to TRBJ2-1, with 7 bases aligning to TRBD2. Germline CDR1 is SGHDT and CDR2 is YYEEEE. Trimming at V came to 5 bases and at J to 9 bases, leaving 5 bases not matched to a gene. The CDR3 has 12 amino acids. Written as DNA, the CDR3 is TGTGCCAGCAGGTCGCTAGCGGCTGAGCAGTTCTTC. Its protein product is CASRSLAAEQFF.

The chain recombines TRBV4-1 with TRBJ1-4; 8 bases line up with TRBD1. The CDR3 totals 17 residues. J was trimmed by 4 bases and V by 2 bases; bases with no gene match: 9. Germline V gene data show CDR1 as MGHRA and CDR2 as YSYEKL. CDR3 in amino acids: CASSQPTDRALNEKLFF. CDR3 in DNA: TGCGCCAGCAGCCAACCTACGGACAGGGCCCTTAATGAAAAACTGTTTTTT.

In regard to this clone: This specimen includes other DNA sequences encoding the same CDR3. V and J are TRBV7-9 and TRBJ2-3; D not resolved. Germline V gene lookup returns CDR1 SEHNR and CDR2 FQNEAQ (reference sequence). Trimming pared 5 bases from V and 0 bases from J, leaving 3 bases between. The CDR3 is 12 amino acids. The CDR3 is CASSISTDTQYF. The CDR3 DNA sequence: TGTGCCAGCAGCATTAGCACAGATACGCAGTATTTT.

This chain joins TRBV5-4 and TRBJ2-3; D is unclear. Germline V gene sequence: CDR1 SGHNT, CDR2 YYREEE (reference sequence). CDR3 size: 16 residues. Trimming left V 0 bases short and J 3 bases short, with 14 bases between. CDR3 sequence (DNA): TGTGCCAGCAGCTTGGGAGACTGGGCATCGACAGATACGCAGTATTTT. Translated: CASSLGDWASTDTQYF.

The J gene is TRBJ2-7, the V gene TRBV2, with unresolved D. V lost 4 bases to trimming and J lost 7 bases, with 11 bases between them. The CDR3 is made up of 12 amino acids. Germline assignment: CDR1 SNHLY and CDR2 FYNNEI. CDR3: CASSVDWWEQYF. CDR3 sequence (DNA): TGTGCCAGCAGTGTTGACTGGTGGGAGCAGTACTTC.

This chain links TRBV5-4 with TRBJ2-7; D not certain. This CDR3 has 13 residues. Germline assignment: CDR1 SGHNT and CDR2 YYREEE (reference sequence). Trimming pared 4 bases from V and 7 bases from J, leaving 15 bases between. In DNA, the CDR3 is TGTGCCAGCAGCGGCGGACCGCTGGGAGAGCAGTACTTC. As protein: CASSGGPLGEQYF. The full variable domain, its missing parts supplied by reference TRBV5-4 and TRBJ2-7, is ETGVTQSPTHLIKTRGQQVTLRCSSQSGHNTVSWYQQALGQGPQFIFQYYREEENGRGNFPPRFSGLQFPNYSSELNVNALELDDSALYLCASSGGPLGEQYFGPGTRLTVT.

Details on this clone: The sample holds other DNA sequences that translate to the same CDR3. The DNA for the CDR3 is TGTGCCAGCAGCTTCGGCAGCTCCTACGAGCAGTACTTC. Translating it yields CASSFGSSYEQYF. The chain carries TRBV5-6 and TRBJ2-7; D not certain. V gave up 2 bases and J gave up 0 bases, with 6 bases separating them. The CDR3 contains 13 residues. Per the germline V gene, CDR1 is SGHDT and CDR2 is YYEEEE.

The V and J genes are TRBV28 and TRBJ2-3, with 8 bases lining up with TRBD1. Per the germline V gene, CDR1 is MDHEN and CDR2 is SYDVKM. Trimming took 6 bases from V and 2 from J; bases not matched to a gene: 10. The CDR3 is 16 amino acids. The CDR3 region is CASSHSSGQDTDTQYF. In DNA, the CDR3 is TGTGCCAGCAGCCACTCGTCGGGACAGGACACAGATACGCAGTATTTT.

CDR3 sequence reads: CAISESRGGYGYTF. The CDR3, as DNA: TGTGCCATCAGTGAGTCCCGGGGTGGCTATGGCTACACCTTC. The chain couples TRBV10-3 to TRBJ1-2; D gene uncertain. The germline V and J ends were trimmed by 0 bases and 4 bases, with 9 bases remaining between them. The germline CDR1 and CDR2 sequences are ENHRY and SYGVKD. CDR3 length: 14 residues.

The chain is built from TRBV28 and TRBJ2-1; the match to TRBD1 covers 10 bases. This CDR3 has 14 residues. V was clipped by 8 bases and J by 3 bases; unmatched bases: 4. CDR1 MDHEN and CDR2 SYDVKM come from the germline V gene. DNA for the CDR3: TGTGCCAGCCAGGGACAGGGGCGCTACAATGAGCAGTTCTTC. Its protein product is CASQGQGRYNEQFF.

The chain joins TRBV6-1 to TRBJ1-1; unclear D gene. The CDR3 sequence is 13 residues long. V was clipped by 7 bases and J by 0 bases, with 9 bases between them. CDR1 and CDR2 (germline): MNHNS, SASEGT. This CDR3 reads CASTEGMNTEAFF. The CDR3 coding sequence is TGTGCCAGCACAGAGGGCATGAACACTGAAGCTTTCTTT.

The rearrangement joins TRBV5-4 to TRBJ2-2, with no clear D. The germline CDR1 and CDR2 sequences are SGHNT and YYREEE (reference sequence). V lost 10 bases and J 1 base, leaving 8 bases between the germline ends. The length of the CDR3 is 12 residues. CDR3 coding DNA: TGTGCCTTTCAGCGGAACACCGGGGAGCTGTTTTTT. This codes for CAFQRNTGELFF.

V is TRBV19 and J is TRBJ2-1; tentative D call: TRBD2 (6 bases). Germline V CDR1 and CDR2: LNHDA, SQIVND (reference sequence). V was pared by 6 bases and J by 9 bases, with 15 bases between. CDR3 length: 13 amino acids. The CDR3 sequence is CASSPLRGFEQFF. CDR3 nucleotide sequence: TGTGCCAGTAGCCCCCTTCGGGGGTTTGAGCAGTTCTTC.